Below are 6 T cell receptor beta chains sequenced from a single sample in a study of T-cell reconstitution after alpha-beta-depleted transplantation in children. Unique molecular identifiers were used in preparing the TCRbeta library. In TCRdb, the PCR reads were re-called with MiXCR into one record per CDR3 protein. Here the sample spans hundreds of thousands of distinct CDR3 sequences, around 17% being singletons. Sequencing used PBMCs from the stem cell graft donor, obtained from the stem cell graft. The receptor source for this set is a human donor who donated a stem cell graft to a child with acute myeloid leukemia.

This clonotype has ten or more counts. The V call is TRBV5-1, the J call TRBJ1-4; D is uncertain. The V end lost 0 bases, the J end lost 8 bases, and 17 bases lay between the germline ends. The CDR3 runs 16 residues. Germline V gene data show CDR1 as SGHRS and CDR2 as YFSETQ. In DNA form, the CDR3 reads TGCGCCAGCAGCTTGGAAGTCCCGACAAGTGGAGAAAAACTGTTTTTT. Protein product: CASSLEVPTSGEKLFF.

This clonotype was seen a few times. V usage is TRBV7-8 and J usage is TRBJ2-1; TRBD1 matches at 9 bases. CDR3 length equals 18 residues. V was pared by 0 bases and J by 7 bases, with 13 bases of the junction left unmatched. Germline V lookup: CDR1 SGHVS, CDR2 FQNEAQ. The CDR3 here is CASSLAVELGTGWNEQFF. The CDR3, as DNA: TGTGCCAGCAGCTTAGCGGTCGAATTGGGGACAGGGTGGAATGAGCAGTTCTTC. Using reference TRBV7-8 and TRBJ2-1 for the parts outside the CDR3, the full variable domain is GAGVSQSPRYKVAKRGQDVALRCDPISGHVSLFWYQQALGQGPEFLTYFQNEAQLDKSGLPSDRFFAERPEGSVSTLKIQRTQQEDSAVYLCASSLAVELGTGWNEQFFGPGTRLTVL.

With respect to this clonotype: A much larger clone lies a single base off, so this may be a read error. This CDR3 reads CAISESIRAGEPNEQFF. The CDR3 bases are TGTGCCATCAGTGAGTCGATTAGAGCGGGGGAGCCGAATGAGCAGTTCTTC. This rearrangement joins TRBV10-3 to TRBJ2-1; the match to TRBD2 covers 8 bases. The CDR3 runs 17 residues. Germline V CDR1 and CDR2: ENHRY, SYGVKD. V lost 0 bases, J lost 7 bases, and 11 bases stayed unmatched.

This clonotype came up once. J is TRBJ1-1 and V is TRBV3-1, with D possibly TRBD1 on 5 matching bases. Germline CDR1 and CDR2: LGHDT and YNNKEL (reference sequence). Trimming took 2 bases from V and 6 from J, leaving 13 bases between them. CDR3 size: 14 residues. The CDR3 region has the DNA TGTGCCAGCAGCCAACCCTCATCGGGGGCTGAAGCTTTCTTT. It encodes CASSQPSSGAEAFF.

A few counts support this clonotype. The chain recombines TRBV6-5 with TRBJ2-1; D possibly uses TRBD1 or TRBD2 (5 bases each). The CDR3 is made up of 18 amino acids. The germline gives CDR1 MNHEY, CDR2 SVGAGI. The V end was cut by 0 bases, the J end by 0 bases, with 15 bases between. CDR3 sequence: CASSYSTEDGTSYNEQFF. CDR3 nucleotides: TGTGCCAGCAGTTACTCGACGGAGGACGGGACCTCCTACAATGAGCAGTTCTTC.

The chain recombines TRBV7-9 with TRBJ2-7; 8 bases align to TRBD1. V was clipped by 5 bases and J by 3 bases; unmatched bases: 6. The CDR3 covers 14 residues. The germline gives CDR1 SEHNR, CDR2 FQNEAQ (reference sequence). CDR3 sequence (DNA): TGTGCCAGCAGCCCACAGGGGGGCCTCTACGAGCAGTACGTC. It is translated as CASSPQGGLYEQYV.